The 25 T cell receptor beta chains given below trace back to one sample, sequenced in a study of OX40 agonist ivuxolimab in advanced cancers. Data came from immunoSEQ multiplex PCR; TCRdb stores just in-frame clones and leaves some out. The profile shows 65,000 to 95,000 clones, less than 90% of them singletons. The sequencing used CD4+ or CD8+ T cells sorted from blood, collected in a trial of the OX40 agonist ivuxolimab. All receptors derive from an adult with an advanced solid tumor such as melanoma, head and neck, liver or kidney cancer.

The rearrangement links TRBV7-3 to TRBJ2-1; a weak D match, TRBD1 (6 bases). The CDR3 totals 15 residues. Germline V gene data show CDR1 as SGHTA and CDR2 as FQGTGA. V was shortened by 4 bases and J by 2 bases, with 12 bases between the two germline ends. CDR3 DNA: TGTGCCAGCAGCTCAAGGGACATCCCCTACAATGAGCAGTTCTTC. It encodes CASSSRDIPYNEQFF.

The chain joins TRBV28 to TRBJ2-1; D is perhaps TRBD2 (6 bases). V lost 6 bases, J lost 0 bases, and 6 bases lay in between. The CDR3 runs to 13 residues. In germline, CDR1 is MDHEN, CDR2 SYDVKM. The CDR3 reads CASRGGSYNEQFF. In DNA, the CDR3 is TGTGCCAGCAGGGGGGGCTCCTACAATGAGCAGTTCTTC.

The chain joins TRBV6-5 to TRBJ1-4, with D tentatively TRBD1 (6 bases). The ends were cut back, 8 bases at V and 8 bases at J, with 15 bases in the middle. The CDR3 has 13 residues. Germline CDR1 MNHEY, CDR2 SVGAGI. This CDR3 reads CASRSRRGEKLFF. CDR3 DNA: TGTGCCAGCCGATCACGGAGGGGGGAAAAACTGTTTTTT.

This rearrangement joins TRBV9 to TRBJ1-3, with TRBD1 identical over 7 bases. CDR3 length: 15 residues. Germline V CDR1 and CDR2: SGDLS, YYNGEE. With V trimmed by 0 bases and J by 7 bases, 7 bases remained unmatched. The CDR3 DNA is TGTGCCAGCAGCGTAGGGGGACAGCCGGGGAACACCATATATTTT. Translated: CASSVGGQPGNTIYF.

CDR3 loop: CATSRDPGAKNIQYF. CDR3 in DNA: TGTGCCACCAGCAGAGATCCAGGGGCCAAAAACATTCAGTACTTC. The rearrangement uses TRBV15 and TRBJ2-4; D may be TRBD1 (5 bases). Germline V gene lookup returns CDR1 LNHNV and CDR2 YYDKDF (reference sequence). The CDR3 runs 15 residues. Trimming left V 0 bases short and J 1 base short, with 7 bases between.

The table lists this clone with a few counts. The DNA of the CDR3 is TGTGCCAGCAGCTTAGCGCCAGGCCGGGGGACCCAGTACTTC. Residues: CASSLAPGRGTQYF. This chain connects TRBV7-9 to TRBJ2-5; weak D call: TRBD2 (5 bases). The CDR3 is 14 amino acids. Trimming took off 0 bases at V and 7 bases at J, with 12 bases between the two ends. The V gene's germline CDR1 is SEHNR and CDR2 FQNEAQ (reference sequence).

The rearrangement links TRBV28 to TRBJ2-7; no clear D. CDR1 is MDHEN and CDR2 is SYDVKM in the germline V gene. V was cut by 5 bases and J by 7 bases, with 12 bases left in between. The length of the CDR3 is 12 residues. DNA of the CDR3: TGTGCCAGCAGTCTCGGCCGGCGGGAGCAGTACTTC. Its translation is CASSLGRREQYF.

The chain uses TRBV10-3 and TRBJ1-2, with 7 bases that match TRBD1. CDR3 size: 15 residues. J was trimmed by 1 base and V by 2 bases; bases with no gene match: 4. The germline V gene encodes CDR1 ENHRY and CDR2 SYGVKD. CDR3: CAISEPGGDNYGYTF. The CDR3 DNA sequence: TGTGCCATCAGTGAGCCAGGGGGTGATAACTATGGCTACACCTTC.

The chain uses TRBV29-1 and TRBJ1-6, with D tentatively TRBD1 (6 bases). Germline V lookup: CDR1 SQVTM, CDR2 ANQGSEA. V lost 6 bases to trimming and J lost 0 bases, with 9 bases between them. This CDR3 comprises 14 residues. The CDR3 region has the DNA TGCAGCGTGAAGGACAGCTCCTATAATTCACCCCTCCACTTT. This codes for CSVKDSSYNSPLHF.

The rearrangement links TRBV2 to TRBJ2-2, with D maybe TRBD1 (6 bases). CDR3 length: 14 residues. Germline lookup yields CDR1 SNHLY and CDR2 FYNNEI. The V gene lost 2 bases and the J gene lost 5 bases, with 9 bases spanning the gap. The CDR3 loop reads CASSEQGITGELFF. CDR3 bases: TGTGCCAGCAGTGAACAGGGGATAACCGGGGAGCTGTTTTTT.

Only a few counts were recorded for this clone. The chain is built from TRBV7-9 and TRBJ1-2; 7 bases are shared with TRBD1. CDR1 is SEHNR, CDR2 FQNEAQ, per germline (reference sequence). CDR3 size: 14 residues. The trim removed 5 bases at V and 6 bases at J, leaving 9 bases unmatched. The CDR3 region is CASSLAGTENGYTF. The CDR3, as DNA: TGTGCCAGCAGCCTGGCCGGGACAGAGAATGGCTACACCTTC.

This chain uses TRBV5-1 with TRBJ2-3, with 8 bases that match TRBD2. The CDR3 runs 17 residues. CDR1 and CDR2 from the germline V gene are SGHRS and YFSETQ. The V and J ends lost 0 bases and 5 bases, in that order; junction bases with no gene match: 11. This chain's CDR3 is CASSLGGSGKVEDTQYF. The CDR3 region has the DNA TGCGCCAGCAGCTTGGGCGGTAGCGGGAAGGTAGAAGATACGCAGTATTTT.

The J gene is TRBJ2-5, the V gene TRBV7-2, with 8 bases that match TRBD2. J lost 2 bases, V lost 5 bases, and 7 bases had no gene match. This CDR3 has 15 amino acids. The germline gives CDR1 SGHTA, CDR2 FQGNSA. This chain's CDR3 is CASSLRLAPQETQYF. CDR3 in DNA: TGTGCCAGCAGCCTCAGACTAGCGCCTCAAGAGACCCAGTACTTC.

The V call is TRBV14, the J call TRBJ2-7; 10 bases are shared with TRBD1. The CDR3 extends over 14 amino acids. Germline V CDR1 and CDR2: SGHDN, FVKESK. Trimming took 5 bases from V and 4 from J; bases not matched to a gene: 5. The CDR3 here is CASSSTGGGYEQYF. As DNA, the CDR3 is TGTGCCAGCAGCTCGACAGGGGGCGGTTACGAGCAGTACTTC.

The rearrangement uses TRBV4-1 and TRBJ2-7; TRBD1 matches 7 bases. The V segment lost 4 bases and the J segment 1 base; nucleotides outside the gene matches: 10. The CDR3 has 16 amino acids. The germline gives CDR1 MGHRA, CDR2 YSYEKL. CDR3 nucleotide sequence: TGCGCCAGCAGCCCCGGCGAGGGGGCCCCTTCCTACGAGCAGTACTTC. Protein: CASSPGEGAPSYEQYF.

The chain uses TRBV18 and TRBJ1-4, with TRBD1 as a possible D gene (5 bases). Germline loops: CDR1 KGHSH, CDR2 LQKENI. Trimming removed 3 bases at V and 7 bases at J, with 9 bases between. This CDR3 has 13 amino acids. The chain's CDR3 is CASSPQGGEKLFF. The CDR3 coding sequence is TGTGCCAGCTCACCGCAGGGTGGTGAAAAACTGTTTTTT.

The rearrangement joins TRBV5-4 to TRBJ2-2; D could derive from TRBD1 or TRBD2 (5 bases each). V gave up 6 bases and J gave up 0 bases, with 12 bases separating them. The germline V gene has CDR1 SGHNT and CDR2 YYREEE (reference sequence). This CDR3 has 15 amino acids. In nucleotides, the CDR3 is TGTGCCAGCACCCCGGGACCAACGAACACCGGGGAGCTGTTTTTT. It codes for CASTPGPTNTGELFF.

The chain has TRBV28 and TRBJ2-1; 10 bases line up with TRBD2. The ends lost 2 bases at V and 3 bases at J; junction bases unmatched: 10. This CDR3 has 18 amino acids. The V gene's germline CDR1 is MDHEN and CDR2 SYDVKM. CDR3 region: CASSLPSGRAALYNEQFF. CDR3 nucleotide sequence: TGTGCCAGCAGTTTACCCAGCGGGAGGGCCGCTCTCTACAATGAGCAGTTCTTC.

The DNA of the CDR3 is TGTGCCAGTAGTATAGCCGTTACTCGCAATCAGCCCCAGCATTTT. Protein sequence: CASSIAVTRNQPQHF. This chain links TRBV19 with TRBJ1-5; D gene unclear. V gave up 1 base and J gave up 2 bases, with 9 bases separating them. The CDR3 loop spans 15 amino acids. CDR1 and CDR2 from the germline V gene are LNHDA and SQIVND (reference sequence).

The chain is built from TRBV2 and TRBJ2-4, with TRBD1 as a possible D gene (6 bases). The V end was cut by 1 base, the J end by 5 bases, with 21 bases between. The CDR3 covers 18 residues. Per the germline V gene, CDR1 is SNHLY and CDR2 is FYNNEI. The CDR3 sequence is CASSEEVPTTGIENIQYF. The DNA for the CDR3 is TGTGCCAGCAGTGAAGAGGTGCCCACCACAGGGATAGAAAACATTCAGTACTTC.

The chain links TRBV15 to TRBJ1-1; D unresolved. Trimming removed 1 base from V and 4 bases from J, with 16 bases in between. Germline assignment: CDR1 LNHNV and CDR2 YYDKDF (reference sequence). The CDR3 is made up of 16 amino acids. The CDR3 DNA reads TGTGCCACCAGCAGAGGGCCCAGCACCGGCAGCACTGAAGCTTTCTTT. The encoded protein is CATSRGPSTGSTEAFF.

The chain employs TRBV2 and TRBJ2-1; 7 bases are a match to TRBD2. V trimming: 6 bases; J trimming: 6 bases; junction bases outside the gene matches: 5. This CDR3 region has 13 residues. The V gene's germline CDR1 is SNHLY and CDR2 FYNNEI. The CDR3 DNA reads as TGTGCCAGCAGGGGGGGGGTATCCAATGAGCAGTTCTTC. Translating it yields CASRGGVSNEQFF.

The chain uses TRBV5-1 and TRBJ1-6; 7 bases map to TRBD1. The CDR3 sequence is 15 residues long. Germline V CDR1 and CDR2: SGHRS, YFSETQ. Unmatched junction bases numbered 2, after V lost 4 bases and J lost 1 base. In nucleotides, the CDR3 is TGCGCCAGCAGCCCGACAGGGTCCTATAATTCACCCCTCCACTTT. It encodes CASSPTGSYNSPLHF.

The rearrangement uses TRBV9 and TRBJ1-1; D unclear. Trimming removed 0 bases from V and 1 base from J, with 7 bases in between. The CDR3 consists of 14 residues. Germline V gene sequence: CDR1 SGDLS, CDR2 YYNGEE. CDR3 sequence: CASSVVPGNTEAFF. The DNA for the CDR3 is TGTGCCAGCAGCGTAGTTCCGGGGAACACTGAAGCTTTCTTT.

This clone was found a few times. The chain joins TRBV5-1 to TRBJ1-1, with D possibly being TRBD1 (5 bases). Between the trimmed V and J ends, which lost 0 bases and 3 bases, there was a span of 15 bases. The germline gives CDR1 SGHRS, CDR2 YFSETQ. CDR3 length equals 16 residues. The CDR3 loop is CASSLGGKNGYTEAFF. CDR3 nucleotides: TGCGCCAGCAGCTTGGGGGGGAAAAATGGGTACACTGAAGCTTTCTTT.